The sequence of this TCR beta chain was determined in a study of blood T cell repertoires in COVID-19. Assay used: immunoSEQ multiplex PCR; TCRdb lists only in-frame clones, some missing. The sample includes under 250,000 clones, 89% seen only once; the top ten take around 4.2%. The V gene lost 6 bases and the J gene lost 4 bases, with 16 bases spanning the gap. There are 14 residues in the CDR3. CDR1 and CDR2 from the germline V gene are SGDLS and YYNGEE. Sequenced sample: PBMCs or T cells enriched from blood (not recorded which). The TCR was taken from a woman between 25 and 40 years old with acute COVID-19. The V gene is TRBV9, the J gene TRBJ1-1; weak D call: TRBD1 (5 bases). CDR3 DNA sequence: TGTGCCAGCAACACCCTTTCGGGGGGCACTGAAGCTTTCTTT. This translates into CASNTLSGGTEAFF. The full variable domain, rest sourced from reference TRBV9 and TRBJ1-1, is DSGVTQTPKHLITATGQRVTLRCSPRSGDLSVYWYQQSLDQGLQFLIQYYNGEERAKGNILERFSAQQFPDLHSELNLSSLELGDSALYFCASNTLSGGTEAFFGQGTRLTVV.